The present entry profiles one T cell receptor beta chain with its context. What antigen it recognizes has not been identified. No base qualities exist here, and no much larger clone lies one base off it. These data belong to a study of human T cells and chemical hapten exposure (dated by TCRdb to about 2021). With respect to the entire study: For sensitization, 2% DPC in acetone was applied to a roughly 2 cm by roughly 2 cm area of upper inner arm skin. Patients additionally received weekly therapeutic DPC doses to the scalp throughout the approximately 24-week study period. Patch testing was performed on the upper back with Finn chambers containing 0.01% DPC, and the patch tests were scored after 6 days according to International Contact Dermatitis Research Group standards. Alopecia areata with under or over 50% scalp involvement, alopecia totalis and alopecia universalis were represented in the patient cohort, which was mostly female. Libraries were pooled for sequencing, and per-sample TCR yields varied mainly because of small differences in library volumes within the pool. The study tracked peripheral blood TCR repertoire changes in vivo during primary and secondary sensitization to the hapten diphenylcyclopropenone (DPC) in alopecia patients. Blood samples were taken from patients before sensitization (week 0) and then at 2, 6 and about 24 weeks after DPC sensitization. Some 29 alopecia patients provided blood for TCR sequencing at one to four time points (pre-sensitization, 2, 6 and 24 weeks).

Unmatched junction bases come to 3, with V trimmed by 3 bases and J by 4 bases. The CDR3 numbers 14 residues from cysteine through phenylalanine. Only the CDR3 portion is preserved as DNA: 42 bases, with reading frame beginning at the first base. Per the germline V gene, SGDLS is the CDR1 and YYNGEE is the CDR2. The library was prepared using RACE. For sequencing, a NextSeq 500 was employed. During library preparation, unique molecular identifiers were attached to individual cDNA molecules so that TCRs could be counted in a quantitative, reproducible way. Both TCR alpha and TCR beta chains were sequenced from each blood RNA sample. The original methods were these. A median of about 100,000 TCRs per sample was observed, with a range of about 23,224 to 700,000. The Decombinator software suite was used to annotate V, J and CDR3 in the TCR reads. Every sample was subsampled to the same number of TCRs (28,000) for the PS versus PT1 abundance plots. TCRs were defined as expanded if absent before sensitization and observed at least eight times at the 2-week time point. TCRdb's own reprocessing of the public reads used fastp at Q25 and MiXCR and kept productive beta chains. When rows share a CDR3 protein, they turn into one entry using the most common DNA and genes. TCRdb, not the original authors, processed these V and J calls. In all, the sample holds around 150,000 distinct CDR3 sequences, and roughly 25% of those were seen once. 2.1% of the sample is in the top ten clones.

The time point label for this specimen denotes: patch test 3, about 24 weeks after DPC sensitization. Per the publication, the treatment or condition label means: therapeutic diphenylcyclopropenone sensitization with weekly scalp DPC. At each patch-test visit, blood was drawn before the patch test was applied. Eligible patients were aged 18 to 70, diagnosed with alopecia, deemed suitable for DPC therapy, and excluded if pregnant. Total RNA was extracted from unfractionated whole blood that had been collected in Tempus Blood RNA tubes. Results the study describes overall, beyond this receptor: Patch test score was positively correlated with the number of PT1 expanded TCRs, with significance at thresholds 8, 16 and 32 but not at 4. Repeated subsampling changed both the strength of the expansion versus patch-test correlation and the threshold at which that correlation became significant. Significantly more large CDR3 similarity clusters were formed by expanded TCRs than by pre-sensitization or healthy control sets, consistent with antigen-driven responses. Because all patients had alopecia, a presumed autoimmune disease, the immune response of the patients might differ from that of healthy individuals. DPC sensitization did not change how many TCRs were above 1 in 1000 frequency, and no evidence was found of alterations in global repertoire structure.

The receptor chain draws on TRBV9 and TRBJ2-7; TRBD2 aligns with 11 central bases. This sequence was found in a woman aged 18-35 years with alopecia areata. Some clones in this sample may be carry-over from other donors' samples. The sequencing used whole blood, collected in connection with sensitization to the hapten diphenylcyclopropenone (DPC). Here is the DNA: TGTGCCAGCAGCGCGACTAGCGGGAATTACGAGCAGTACTTC. Translated, this gives CASSATSGNYEQYF.